These 28 T cell receptor beta chains share one sample of origin, sequenced in a study of cytomegalovirus exposure and HLA in healthy donors. The PCR employed 60 Vbeta primers together with 13 Jbeta primers. Some clones are missing from TCRdb's copy, which holds only in-frame ones; the method was immunoSEQ multiplex PCR. The sample shows about 120,000 clones, around 84% of them seen only once. Sequencing used PBMCs. These receptors were taken from a man between 18 and 29 years old in good health and CMV-seronegative.

Only one count was recorded for this clone. CDR3 DNA: TGTGCCAGCAGCGTAGGAGACACCTTCGGTGACATTCAGTACTTC. Translating it yields CASSVGDTFGDIQYF. The genes are TRBV9 and TRBJ2-4; D gene ambiguous. The CDR3 has 15 amino acids. Germline lookup yields CDR1 SGDLS and CDR2 YYNGEE. V gave up 0 bases and J gave up 8 bases, with 15 bases separating them. Using reference TRBV9 and TRBJ2-4 for the parts outside the CDR3, the full variable domain is DSGVTQTPKHLITATGQRVTLRCSPRSGDLSVYWYQQSLDQGLQFLIQYYNGEERAKGNILERFSAQQFPDLHSELNLSSLELGDSALYFCASSVGDTFGDIQYFGAGTRLSVL.

The chain couples TRBV7-3 to TRBJ2-3, with 15 bases fitting TRBD2. The CDR3 runs to 18 residues. Per germline, CDR1 SGHTA and CDR2 FQGTGA. V shed 2 bases and J 0 bases; nucleotides not matched to a gene: 3. CDR3 amino acids: CASSLGGLAGGSTDTQYF. For the CDR3, the DNA is TGTGCCAGCAGCTTAGGAGGACTAGCGGGGGGGAGCACAGATACGCAGTATTTT.

The rearrangement links TRBV6-5 to TRBJ2-1; 10 bases match TRBD1. There are 14 residues in the CDR3. Germline lookup yields CDR1 MNHEY and CDR2 SVGAGI. V dropped 7 bases and J dropped 6; count of bases not matched to a gene: 6. CDR3 protein: CASKRDRGFNEQFF. The DNA of the CDR3 is TGTGCCAGCAAAAGGGACAGGGGTTTCAATGAGCAGTTCTTC.

CDR3 bases: TGTGCCAGCAGCTCCTATACGCAGTATTTT. This gives the protein CASSSYTQYF. V is TRBV25-1 and J is TRBJ2-3; D ambiguous. The germline V and J ends were trimmed by 6 bases and 7 bases, with 5 bases remaining between them. Germline V gives CDR1 MGHDK, CDR2 SYGVNS. CDR3 length equals 10 residues.

The chain recombines TRBV4-2 with TRBJ2-5; 15 bases match TRBD2. The J call may be incorrect, as the DNA end agrees better with TRBJ2-7. The CDR3 loop spans 18 amino acids. Germline V gives CDR1 LGHNA, CDR2 YNFKEQ. The chain's CDR3 is CASSQAQGLAGGPHEQYF. In DNA, the CDR3 is TGTGCCAGCAGCCAAGCCCAAGGACTAGCGGGGGGGCCCCACGAGCAGTACTTC.

This clone has a handful of counts. The chain uses TRBV19 and TRBJ1-2; D uncertain. The germline V and J ends were trimmed by 7 bases and 3 bases, with 6 bases remaining between them. The CDR3 is 11 residues long. Germline-derived CDR1 and CDR2 are LNHDA and SQIVND (reference sequence). As DNA, the CDR3 is TGTGCCAGTAACGCGGACTATGGCTACACCTTC. This codes for CASNADYGYTF.

The chain has TRBV9 and TRBJ1-1; weak D call: TRBD1 (6 bases). V lost 1 base and J lost 5, with 12 bases in between. CDR1 is SGDLS, CDR2 YYNGEE, per germline. There are 14 residues in the CDR3. DNA of the CDR3: TGTGCCAGCAGCGTAACAGGGTCGCCGACTGAAGCTTTCTTT. It encodes CASSVTGSPTEAFF. Drawing the rest from reference TRBV9 and TRBJ1-1, the complete variable domain is DSGVTQTPKHLITATGQRVTLRCSPRSGDLSVYWYQQSLDQGLQFLIQYYNGEERAKGNILERFSAQQFPDLHSELNLSSLELGDSALYFCASSVTGSPTEAFFGQGTRLTVV.

The chain carries TRBV12-5 and TRBJ1-4, with TRBD1 as a possible D gene (6 bases). The CDR3 length is 15 residues. V gave up 6 bases and J gave up 5 bases, with 16 bases separating them. The V gene's germline CDR1 is LGHNT and CDR2 FRNRAP. The DNA for the CDR3 is TGTGCTAGTGGAGGTACCGGACAGAGGAATGAAAAACTGTTTTTT. Translating gives CASGGTGQRNEKLFF.

J is TRBJ1-3 and V is TRBV15, with 8 nucleotides matching TRBD1. The CDR3 length is 14 residues. Losses at the gene ends were 1 base for V and 4 bases for J; bases not matched to a gene: 0. The germline gives CDR1 LNHNV, CDR2 YYDKDF (reference sequence). Here the CDR3 DNA reads TGTGCCACCAGCAGAGGGACAGGGGGAAACACCATATATTTT. Its translation: CATSRGTGGNTIYF. Using reference TRBV15 and TRBJ1-3 for the parts outside the CDR3, the full variable domain is DAMVIQNPRYQVTQFGKPVTLSCSQTLNHNVMYWYQQKSSQAPKLLFHYYDKDFNNEADTPDNFQSRRPNTSFCFLDIRSPGLGDTAMYLCATSRGTGGNTIYFGEGSWLTVV.

This clone came up once. The chain is built from TRBV2 and TRBJ2-2, with 12 bases matching TRBD2. Per germline, CDR1 SNHLY and CDR2 FYNNEI. The junction had 2 bases not matched to a gene; V was cut back by 6 bases and J by 6 bases. This CDR3 region has 14 residues. Written as DNA, the CDR3 is TGTGCCAGCAGGCTAGCGGGGGGGGCCGGGGAGCTGTTTTTT. It codes for CASRLAGGAGELFF. Full variable domain (remainder filled in from reference TRBV2 and TRBJ2-2): EPEVTQTPSHQVTQMGQEVILRCVPISNHLYFYWYRQILGQKVEFLVSFYNNEISEKSEIFDDQFSVERPDGSNFTLKIRSTKLEDSAMYFCASRLAGGAGELFFGEGSRLTVL.

Concerning this clone itself: At one end, the junction sequence differs from germline, possibly due to a read error. The gene calls are TRBV9 and TRBJ1-2; 12 bases align to TRBD1. The CDR3 totals 14 residues. CDR1 SGDLS and CDR2 YYNGEE come from the germline V gene. The CDR3 protein is CASSVPRDRGPFAF. Here the CDR3 DNA reads TGTGCCAGCAGCGTCCCCCGGGACAGGGGGCCCTTCGCCTTC. Looking up the rest from reference TRBV9 and TRBJ1-2 gives the full variable domain: DSGVTQTPKHLITATGQRVTLRCSPRSGDLSVYWYQQSLDQGLQFLIQYYNGEERAKGNILERFSAQQFPDLHSELNLSSLELGDSALYFCASSVPRDRGPFAFGSGTRLTVV.

The chain uses TRBV27 and TRBJ1-1, with 10 bases aligning to TRBD1. The CDR3 length is 15 residues. Trimming took 4 bases from V and 3 from J; bases not matched to a gene: 5. Germline assignment: CDR1 MNHEY and CDR2 SMNVEV (reference sequence). The CDR3, as DNA: TGTGCCAGCAGTTCATGGACAGGGGGGGACACTGAAGCTTTCTTT. As protein: CASSSWTGGDTEAFF.

The rearrangement links TRBV5-8 to TRBJ1-3; D gene uncertain. The CDR3 extends over 15 amino acids. Trimming removed 0 bases from V and 9 bases from J, with 16 bases in between. The germline V gene encodes CDR1 SGHTS and CDR2 YDEGEE. CDR3 coding DNA: TGTGCCAGCAGCTTGGGGTGGCAGGCCGACCCCACCATATATTTT. Residues: CASSLGWQADPTIYF.

This clone is a singleton in its sample. The V gene is TRBV6-4, the J gene TRBJ2-3; D might be TRBD2 (6 bases). In germline, CDR1 is MRHNA, CDR2 SNTAGT. V was shortened by 0 bases and J by 6 bases, with 13 bases between the two germline ends. CDR3 length: 15 residues. CDR3 in DNA: TGTGCCAGCAGTGACTCGGGTAGGGCGGGGGATACGCAGTATTTT. Translating gives CASSDSGRAGDTQYF.

The rearrangement uses TRBV4-1 and TRBJ1-3, with unresolved D. V was cut by 0 bases and J by 5 bases, with 5 bases left in between. CDR1 MGHRA and CDR2 YSYEKL come from the germline V gene. The CDR3 runs to 13 residues. CDR3 amino acids: CASSQDQRNTIYF. Written as DNA, the CDR3 is TGCGCCAGCAGCCAAGACCAGAGAAACACCATATATTTT.

This rearrangement joins TRBV19 to TRBJ1-6, with D hard to call. This CDR3 region has 13 residues. Trimming removed 7 bases from V and 8 bases from J, with 12 bases in between. Germline V lookup: CDR1 LNHDA, CDR2 SQIVND (reference sequence). CDR3 sequence: CASTAFRDSPLHF. CDR3 sequence (DNA): TGTGCCAGTACCGCGTTTCGGGATTCACCCCTCCACTTT. Using reference TRBV19 and TRBJ1-6 for the parts outside the CDR3, the full variable domain is DGGITQSPKYLFRKEGQNVTLSCEQNLNHDAMYWYRQDPGQGLRLIYYSQIVNDFQKGDIAEGYSVSREKKESFPLTVTSAQKNPTAFYLCASTAFRDSPLHFGNGTRLTVT.

This chain joins TRBV11-3 and TRBJ2-1, with D hard to call. The CDR3 has 14 amino acids. Germline V gene data show CDR1 as SGHNT and CDR2 as YENEEA. V was pared by 5 bases and J by 4 bases, with 12 bases between. The CDR3 reads CASSVGPVYNEQFF. The CDR3, as DNA: TGTGCCAGCAGCGTTGGGCCAGTTTACAATGAGCAGTTCTTC.

This clone has more than one count but fewer than ten. This sequence joins TRBV6-5 and TRBJ1-5; TRBD1 matches 9 bases. The CDR3 contains 14 residues. V trimming: 6 bases; J trimming: 4 bases; junction bases outside the gene matches: 4. The germline V gene has CDR1 MNHEY and CDR2 SVGAGI. The CDR3 region is CASRPGTGNQPQHF. CDR3 coding DNA: TGTGCCAGCAGACCCGGGACAGGGAATCAGCCCCAGCATTTT.

V gene TRBV2 combines with J gene TRBJ1-1; D gene uncertain. V was cut by 6 bases and J by 4 bases, with 15 bases left in between. In germline, CDR1 is SNHLY, CDR2 FYNNEI. This CDR3 has 14 residues. CDR3 bases: TGTGCCAGCAGCCGCCGAGGGCTGGGCACTGAAGCTTTCTTT. Protein product: CASSRRGLGTEAFF.

The rearrangement joins TRBV9 to TRBJ2-1; perhaps TRBD1 as D (6 bases). Trimming shortened V by 0 bases and J by 2 bases, and 9 bases separated the two germline ends. CDR3 length: 15 residues. Germline V lookup: CDR1 SGDLS, CDR2 YYNGEE. The CDR3 DNA is TGTGCCAGCAGCGTAGTGGACAGTGCCTACAATGAGCAGTTCTTC. Translating it yields CASSVVDSAYNEQFF.

The V and J genes are TRBV13 and TRBJ1-2, with 7 bases that match TRBD1. The CDR3 runs to 13 residues. V trimming: 7 bases; J trimming: 7 bases; junction bases outside the gene matches: 9. The germline CDR1 and CDR2 sequences are PRHDT and FYEKMQ (reference sequence). CDR3 nucleotides: TGTGCCAGCACGGTCGTAGGGGGCGTTGGCTACACCTTC. Its translation is CASTVVGGVGYTF.

V gene TRBV7-9 combines with J gene TRBJ2-7, with 7 bases matching TRBD1. The germline V gene has CDR1 SEHNR and CDR2 FQNEAQ (reference sequence). V lost 5 bases and J lost 6; bases outside the gene matches: 4. The CDR3 runs to 12 residues. CDR3 nucleotide sequence: TGTGCCAGCAGCCCCAGGACAGGCGAGCAGTACTTC. Protein: CASSPRTGEQYF. Supplemented by reference TRBV7-9 and TRBJ2-7, the full variable domain reads DTGVSQNPRHKITKRGQNVTFRCDPISEHNRLYWYRQTLGQGPEFLTYFQNEAQLEKSRLLSDRFSAERPKGSFSTLEIQRTEQGDSAMYLCASSPRTGEQYFGPGTRLTVT.

The chain carries TRBV9 and TRBJ2-7; 10 bases are shared with TRBD2. The CDR3 has 15 amino acids. Trimming cost V 4 bases and J 7 bases; bases outside gene matches: 11. CDR1 is SGDLS, CDR2 YYNGEE, per germline. The CDR3 sequence: CASSPLAGTSVEQYF. DNA of the CDR3: TGTGCCAGCAGCCCCCTGGCCGGGACTAGCGTAGAGCAGTACTTC.

CDR3 nucleotides: TGTGCCAGCAGCCAAGATTTCGGCAGGGGTGGTGAGACCCAGTACTTC. Its translation: CASSQDFGRGGETQYF. The chain employs TRBV4-2 and TRBJ2-5; a weak D match, TRBD1 (6 bases). Trimming took off 0 bases at V and 5 bases at J, with 16 bases between the two ends. The CDR3 has 16 amino acids. Germline-derived CDR1 and CDR2 are LGHNA and YNFKEQ.

CDR3 region: CASSPAPAGETQYF. CDR3 coding DNA: TGTGCCAGCAGTCCCGCGCCCGCCGGGGAGACCCAGTACTTC. This rearrangement joins TRBV7-6 to TRBJ2-5; D ambiguous. V dropped 6 bases and J dropped 5 bases, with 16 bases sitting between them. From germline, CDR1 is SGHVS and CDR2 FNYEAQ. The CDR3 runs to 14 residues.

The chain has TRBV20-1 and TRBJ2-7; 7 bases are shared with TRBD1. Germline-derived CDR1 and CDR2 are DFQATT and SNEGSKA (reference sequence). CDR3 size: 11 residues. J was trimmed by 6 bases and V by 3 bases; bases with no gene match: 2. This CDR3 reads CSARGQFEQYF. DNA of the CDR3: TGCAGTGCTAGGGGACAGTTCGAGCAGTACTTC.

The V and J genes are TRBV19 and TRBJ1-2; TRBD1 aligns across 9 bases. CDR1 and CDR2 (germline): LNHDA, SQIVND (reference sequence). The CDR3 is made up of 14 amino acids. V shed 5 bases, J shed 6 bases, and the junction held 7 bases outside the gene matches. The CDR3 bases are TGTGCCAGTAGTTTCACAGGGGGCATCGATGGCTACACCTTC. Translation: CASSFTGGIDGYTF.

A note on this clone: At one of its ends the junction is not consistent with the germline gene, which may arise from a read error. The rearrangement joins TRBV2 to TRBJ1-4; 10 bases line up with TRBD1. The germline V gene has CDR1 SNHLY and CDR2 FYNNEI. The CDR3 has 15 residues. CDR3 bases: TGTGCCGGCAGAGACAGGGGGCTCTCTAATGAAAAACTGTTTTTT. Amino acid sequence: CAGRDRGLSNEKLFF.